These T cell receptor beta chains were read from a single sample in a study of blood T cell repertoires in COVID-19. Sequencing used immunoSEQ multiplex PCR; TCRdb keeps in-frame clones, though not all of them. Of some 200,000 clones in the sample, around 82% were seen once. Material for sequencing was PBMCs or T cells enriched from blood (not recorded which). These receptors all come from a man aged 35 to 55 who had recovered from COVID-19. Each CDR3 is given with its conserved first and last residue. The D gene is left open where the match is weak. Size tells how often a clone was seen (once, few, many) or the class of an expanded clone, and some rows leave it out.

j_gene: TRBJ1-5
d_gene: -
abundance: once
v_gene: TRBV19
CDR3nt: TGTGCCAGTAGCCTTAATCTTCAGATTTTTGTCGATCAGCCCCAGCATTTT
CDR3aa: CASSLNLQIFVDQPQHF

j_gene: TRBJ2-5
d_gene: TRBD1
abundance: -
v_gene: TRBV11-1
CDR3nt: TGTGCCAGCAGTCCGGGACAGGGGGCTTGGGAGACCCAGTACTTC
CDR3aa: CASSPGQGAWETQYF

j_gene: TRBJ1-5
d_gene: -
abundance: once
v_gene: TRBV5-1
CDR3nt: TGCGCCAGCAGCTTGGGCTCAGTCAATGGCAATCAGCCCCAGCATTTT
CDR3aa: CASSLGSVNGNQPQHF

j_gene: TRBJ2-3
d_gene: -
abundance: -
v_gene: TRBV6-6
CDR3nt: TGTGCCAGCAGCTACGCCGATAAGGGGGCGCAGTATTTT
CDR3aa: CASSYADKGAQYF

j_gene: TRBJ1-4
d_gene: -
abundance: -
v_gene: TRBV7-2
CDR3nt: TGTGCCAGCAGCCCCGGGGGGGGAAAACTGTTTTTT
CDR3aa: CASSPGGGKLFF

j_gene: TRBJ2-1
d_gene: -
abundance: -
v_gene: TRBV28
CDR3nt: TGTGCCAGCAGTGACAGGCCCAGCTCCTACAATGAGCAGTTCTTC
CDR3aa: CASSDRPSSYNEQFF

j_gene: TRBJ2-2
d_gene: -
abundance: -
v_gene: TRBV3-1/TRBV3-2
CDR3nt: TGTGCCAGCAGCCGGACAGAATCGAACACCGGGGAGCTGTTTTTT
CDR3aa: CASSRTESNTGELFF

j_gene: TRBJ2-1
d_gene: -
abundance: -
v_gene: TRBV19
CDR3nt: TGTGCCAGTAGTAACCAACCCTTTATCGGGGGAGTGAACAATGAGCAGTTCTTC
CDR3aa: CASSNQPFIGGVNNEQFF

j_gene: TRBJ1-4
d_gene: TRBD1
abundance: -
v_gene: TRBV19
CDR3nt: TGTGCCAGCCGCGGGACAGTAGATGAAAAACTGTTTTTT
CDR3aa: CASRGTVDEKLFF

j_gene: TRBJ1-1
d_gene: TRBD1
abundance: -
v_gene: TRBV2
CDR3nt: TGTGCCAGCAGTGGACAGGGGGGCACTGAAGCTTTCTTT
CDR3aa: CASSGQGGTEAFF

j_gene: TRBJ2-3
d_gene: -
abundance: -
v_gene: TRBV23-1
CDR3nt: TGCGCCAGCAGTATGACTCGAACAGATACGCAGTATTTT
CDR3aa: CASSMTRTDTQYF

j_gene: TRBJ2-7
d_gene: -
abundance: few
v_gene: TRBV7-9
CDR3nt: TGTGCCAGCAGCCCTCGAGGGCCCTACGAGCAGTACTTC
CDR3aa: CASSPRGPYEQYF

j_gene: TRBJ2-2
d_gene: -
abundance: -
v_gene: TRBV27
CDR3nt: TGTGCCCTCAGCCACCTTTGGGGAGGCACCGGGGAGCTGTTTTTT
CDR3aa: CALSHLWGGTGELFF

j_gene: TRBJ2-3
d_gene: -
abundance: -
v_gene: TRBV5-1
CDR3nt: TGCGCCAGCAGCGTTCGGGATTCTACAGATACGCAGTATTTT
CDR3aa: CASSVRDSTDTQYF

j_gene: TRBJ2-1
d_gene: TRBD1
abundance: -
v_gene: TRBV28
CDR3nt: TGTGCCAGCAGCTCGGGCGGACAGGGCGATGAGCAGTTCTTC
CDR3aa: CASSSGGQGDEQFF

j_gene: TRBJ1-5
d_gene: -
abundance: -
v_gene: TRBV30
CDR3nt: TGTGCCTGGAGTGTCTCCTCCCTAGGAAATCAGCCCCAGCATTTT
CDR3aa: CAWSVSSLGNQPQHF

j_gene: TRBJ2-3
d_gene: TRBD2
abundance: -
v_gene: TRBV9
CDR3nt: TGTGCCAGCAGCGTAGATCCTAGCGGGACTAGCACAGATACGCAGTATTTT
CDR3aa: CASSVDPSGTSTDTQYF

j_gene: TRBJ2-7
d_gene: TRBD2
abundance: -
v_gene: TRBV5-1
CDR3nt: TGCGCCAGCAGCATGGGACTAGCGGGAGCGTCCGGCTACGAGCAGTACTTC
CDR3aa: CASSMGLAGASGYEQYF

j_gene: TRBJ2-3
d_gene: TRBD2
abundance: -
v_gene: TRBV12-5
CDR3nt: TGTGCTAGTGGTTTAGGCGGGAGCTCAGATACGCAGTATTTT
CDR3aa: CASGLGGSSDTQYF

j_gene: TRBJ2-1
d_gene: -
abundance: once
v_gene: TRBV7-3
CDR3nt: TGTGCCAGCAGCCCACTGGTCTGGAGCTCCTACAATGAGCAGTTCTTC
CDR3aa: CASSPLVWSSYNEQFF

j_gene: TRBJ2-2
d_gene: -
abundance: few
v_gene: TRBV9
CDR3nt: TGTGCCAGCAGCGCTACTACGAACACCGGGGAGCTGTTTTTT
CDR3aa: CASSATTNTGELFF

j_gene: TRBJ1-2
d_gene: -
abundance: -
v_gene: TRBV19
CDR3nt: TGTGCCAGTAATACAGACTCCGGACAGCCTTCTAACTATGGCTACACCTTC
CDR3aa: CASNTDSGQPSNYGYTF

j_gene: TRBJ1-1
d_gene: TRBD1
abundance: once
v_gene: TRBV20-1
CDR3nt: TGCAGTGCACAGGGGCTCACTGAAGCTTTCTTT
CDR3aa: CSAQGLTEAFF

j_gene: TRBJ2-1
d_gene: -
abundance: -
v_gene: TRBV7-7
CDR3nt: TGTGCTAGCAGCCCGTCCGAGGATAAATTCTACAATGAGCAGTTCTTC
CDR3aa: CASSPSEDKFYNEQFF

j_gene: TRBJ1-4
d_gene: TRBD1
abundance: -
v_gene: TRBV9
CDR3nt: TGTGCCAGCAGCGGAACGCGAACAGGGGCCGGAGAGAGAAAACTGTTTTTT
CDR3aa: CASSGTRTGAGERKLFF

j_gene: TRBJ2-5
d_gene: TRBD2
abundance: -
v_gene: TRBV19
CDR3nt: TGTGCCAGTAGTACGGGAGGGGTAGAGACCCAGTACTTC
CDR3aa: CASSTGGVETQYF

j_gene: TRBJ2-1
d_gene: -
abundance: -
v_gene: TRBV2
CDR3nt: TGTGCCAGCAGCCCGACAACAGGGTCCTACTCCTACAATGAGCAGTTCTTC
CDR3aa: CASSPTTGSYSYNEQFF

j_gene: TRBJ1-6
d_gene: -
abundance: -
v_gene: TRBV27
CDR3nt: TGTGCCAGCAGCCTAAAGGGGGATTCACCCCTCCACTTT
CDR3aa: CASSLKGDSPLHF

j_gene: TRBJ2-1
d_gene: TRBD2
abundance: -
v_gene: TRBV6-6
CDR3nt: TGTGCCAGCAGCCACCCGGGACTAGCGGGAGGGCATGAGCAGTTCTTC
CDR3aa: CASSHPGLAGGHEQFF

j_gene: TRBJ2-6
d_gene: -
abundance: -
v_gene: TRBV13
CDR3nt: TGTGCCAGCAGCTCAAGGCTCCGGGACACCTCTGGGGCCAACGTCCTGACTTTC
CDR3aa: CASSSRLRDTSGANVLTF

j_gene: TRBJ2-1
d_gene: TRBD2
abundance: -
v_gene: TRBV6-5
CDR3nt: TGTGCCAGCAACCAATTCCGGGAGGCCTACAATGAGCAGTTCTTC
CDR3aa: CASNQFREAYNEQFF

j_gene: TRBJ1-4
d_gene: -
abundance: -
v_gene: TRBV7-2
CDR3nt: TGTGCCAGCAGCCGTAGTTTTGAATCGGGAAAACTGTTTTTT
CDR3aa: CASSRSFESGKLFF

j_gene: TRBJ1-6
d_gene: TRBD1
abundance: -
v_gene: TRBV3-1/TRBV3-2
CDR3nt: TGTGCCAGCAGATCGGACAGGGGGAGGACCTATAATTCACCCCTCCACTTT
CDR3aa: CASRSDRGRTYNSPLHF

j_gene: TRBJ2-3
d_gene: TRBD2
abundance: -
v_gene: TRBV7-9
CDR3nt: TGTGCCAGCAGCCTCCTAGCGGGAGGGCCTCCAGATACGCAGTATTTT
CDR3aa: CASSLLAGGPPDTQYF

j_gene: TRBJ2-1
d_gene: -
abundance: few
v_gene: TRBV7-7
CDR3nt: TGTGCCAGCAGCTTAGGCTGGTCATCGGGGTCCTACAATGAGCAGTTCTTC
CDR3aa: CASSLGWSSGSYNEQFF

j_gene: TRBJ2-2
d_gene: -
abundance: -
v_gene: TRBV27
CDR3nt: TGTGCCAGCAAAGCGGGGAACACCGGGGAGCTGTTTTTT
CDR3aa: CASKAGNTGELFF

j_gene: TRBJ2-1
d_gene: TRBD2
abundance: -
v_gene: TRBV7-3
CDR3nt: TGTGCCAGCAGCTCCCCTGCCGGACTAGCGGGAGACAATGAGCAGTTCTTC
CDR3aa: CASSSPAGLAGDNEQFF

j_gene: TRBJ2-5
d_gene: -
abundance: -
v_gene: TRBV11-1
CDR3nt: TGTGCCAGCAGCCTTTATGGGGAGGTGGAGACCCAGTACTTC
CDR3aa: CASSLYGEVETQYF

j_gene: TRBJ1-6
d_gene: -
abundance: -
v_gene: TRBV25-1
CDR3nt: TGTGCCAGCAGTGAATCACAGGCTAATTCACCCCTCCACTTT
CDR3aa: CASSESQANSPLHF

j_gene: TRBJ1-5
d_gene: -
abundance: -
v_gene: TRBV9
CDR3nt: TGTGCCAGCAGCGCTGGGGGGCAGCCCCAGCATTTT
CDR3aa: CASSAGGQPQHF

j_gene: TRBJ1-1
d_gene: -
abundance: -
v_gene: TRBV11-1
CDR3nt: TGTGCCAGCAGCCTGGGGGCTAACTCGAACACTGAAGCTTTCTTT
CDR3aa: CASSLGANSNTEAFF

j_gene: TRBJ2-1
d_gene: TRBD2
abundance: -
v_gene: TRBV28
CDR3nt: TGTGCCAGCAGTTTACGGCGGGAGATGAATGAGCAGTTCTTC
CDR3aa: CASSLRREMNEQFF